These 15 T cell receptor beta chains were all obtained from the same sample, sequenced in a study of technical replicates of blood from a handful of donors. Profiling relied on immunoSEQ multiplex PCR, and the TCRdb table lists in-frame clones only, not all of them. The sample holds approximately 94,000 clones, 90% to 96% seen once. Source material: T cells isolated from PBMCs. The receptor source for this set is a human donor in good health.

V is TRBV7-9 and J is TRBJ2-1; 8 nucleotides match TRBD2. This CDR3 has 18 amino acids. From germline, CDR1 is SEHNR and CDR2 FQNEAQ (reference sequence). V was clipped by 5 bases and J by 1 base; unmatched bases: 13. The CDR3 nucleotides are TGTGCCAGCAGCCTTCATCGGGGTAGCGGGACTTCCTACAATGAGCAGTTCTTC. This sequence encodes CASSLHRGSGTSYNEQFF.

This chain links TRBV6-5 with TRBJ1-1, with TRBD1 as a possible D gene (5 bases). Trimming left V 4 bases short and J 0 bases short, with 9 bases between. This CDR3 contains 14 residues. CDR1 and CDR2 from the germline V gene are MNHEY and SVGAGI. CDR3 in amino acids: CASSLNRLNTEAFF. The CDR3 coding sequence is TGTGCCAGCAGTTTAAACAGGCTGAACACTGAAGCTTTCTTT.

This chain connects TRBV28 to TRBJ2-7; 10 bases are a match to TRBD2. V trimming: 5 bases; J trimming: 5 bases; junction bases outside the gene matches: 12. The CDR3 loop spans 16 amino acids. CDR1 and CDR2 from the germline V gene are MDHEN and SYDVKM. DNA for the CDR3: TGTGCCAGCAGTGATATAGGGGTAGCGGGAGGACACGAGCAGTACTTC. Residues: CASSDIGVAGGHEQYF.

The chain is built from TRBV27 and TRBJ1-2; 7 bases map to TRBD1. In germline, CDR1 is MNHEY, CDR2 SMNVEV (reference sequence). Germline trimming cut 6 bases from V and 4 bases from J; bases unmatched to any gene: 8. The CDR3 has 14 residues. The CDR3 region is CASSTTQGVYGYTF. CDR3 nucleotide sequence: TGTGCCAGCAGCACGACGCAGGGGGTCTATGGCTACACCTTC.

The chain joins TRBV27 to TRBJ2-7, with TRBD1 identical over 9 bases. Per the germline V gene, CDR1 is MNHEY and CDR2 is SMNVEV (reference sequence). The CDR3 length is 14 residues. Trimming removed 4 bases from V and 4 bases from J; junction bases left unmatched: 5. The CDR3 loop reads CASSSGQGFYEQYF. CDR3 nucleotides: TGTGCCAGCAGTTCGGGACAGGGCTTTTACGAGCAGTACTTC.

The chain employs TRBV29-1 and TRBJ2-3, with 8 bases aligning to TRBD2. The CDR3 is 13 residues long. V lost 3 bases, J lost 1 base, and 0 bases stayed unmatched. Germline assignment: CDR1 SQVTM and CDR2 ANQGSEA. The CDR3 protein is CSVDGRGTDTQYF. CDR3 sequence (DNA): TGCAGCGTTGACGGGAGGGGCACAGATACGCAGTATTTT.

This sequence joins TRBV18 and TRBJ1-2; 8 nucleotides agree with TRBD1. The CDR3 is 15 amino acids. Germline CDR1 reads KGHSH; CDR2 reads LQKENI. The J segment lost 8 bases and the V segment lost 3 bases, leaving 11 bases of the junction unmatched. The CDR3 DNA is TGTGCCAGCTCACCGGGGCGACAGGGGCAGGGAGGCTACACCTTC. This translates into CASSPGRQGQGGYTF.

V and J are TRBV9 and TRBJ1-1; 8 nucleotides agree with TRBD1. The CDR3 is made up of 15 amino acids. Germline V gene sequence: CDR1 SGDLS, CDR2 YYNGEE. V trimming: 3 bases; J trimming: 4 bases; junction bases outside the gene matches: 8. CDR3 amino acids: CASSGTGTGGTEAFF. The CDR3 DNA reads TGTGCCAGCAGCGGGACAGGGACGGGGGGCACTGAAGCTTTCTTT.

The chain links TRBV4-1 to TRBJ1-1; D ambiguous. Germline V gene data show CDR1 as MGHRA and CDR2 as YSYEKL. With 3 bases removed from V and 11 bases from J, the gap between germline ends came to 22 bases. The CDR3 covers 15 residues. CDR3 nucleotide sequence: TGCGCCAGCAGCCAGACTACCACTGGGGTCGGTCCGGCTTTCTTT. Translating it yields CASSQTTTGVGPAFF.

The chain is built from TRBV11-2 and TRBJ2-7; 10 nucleotides match TRBD2. Trimming at V came to 3 bases and at J to 4 bases, leaving 18 bases not matched to a gene. This CDR3 region has 19 residues. The germline V gene has CDR1 SGHAT and CDR2 FQNNGV. CDR3 sequence: CASSFGPFLLPSGRYEQYF. The CDR3 DNA sequence: TGTGCCAGCAGCTTTGGGCCCTTCCTCCTACCTAGCGGGAGATACGAGCAGTACTTC.

V and J are TRBV15 and TRBJ2-7; 10 bases agree with TRBD2. Germline V gives CDR1 LNHNV, CDR2 YYDKDF (reference sequence). This CDR3 comprises 11 residues. J lost 6 bases, V lost 9 bases, and 2 bases had no gene match. The CDR3 sequence: CATPSGSEQYF. DNA of the CDR3: TGTGCCACTCCTAGCGGGAGCGAGCAGTACTTC.

V gene TRBV11-3 combines with J gene TRBJ2-1, with TRBD2 identical over 8 bases. Germline V CDR1 and CDR2: SGHNT, YENEEA. There are 15 residues in the CDR3. V shed 6 bases, J shed 8 bases, and the junction held 12 bases outside the gene matches. CDR3 bases: TGTGCCAGCAGGGGAGCGGGAGACACGTGGCATGAGCAGTTCTTC. This sequence encodes CASRGAGDTWHEQFF.

This clone occurred once. For the CDR3, the DNA is TGCGCCAGCAAATCCTGGGACAGTAACTATGGCTACACCTTC. It specifies CASKSWDSNYGYTF. The V and J genes are TRBV5-1 and TRBJ1-2; 7 nucleotides line up with TRBD1. There are 14 residues in the CDR3. Germline CDR1 SGHRS, CDR2 YFSETQ. Trimming took 6 bases from V and 1 from J; bases not matched to a gene: 6.

V gene TRBV10-2 combines with J gene TRBJ1-2; D gene ambiguous. V was trimmed by 8 bases and J by 6 bases, leaving 10 bases between them. CDR1 and CDR2 from the germline V gene are WSHSY and SAAADI. The CDR3 length is 11 residues. The CDR3: CASSGGNGYTF. The CDR3 DNA follows: TGCGCCAGCTCCGGAGGGAATGGCTACACCTTC.

The gene calls are TRBV7-3 and TRBJ2-1, with 11 bases that match TRBD2. The CDR3 is 16 residues long. V trimming: 4 bases; J trimming: 7 bases; junction bases outside the gene matches: 9. Germline assignment: CDR1 SGHTA and CDR2 FQGTGA. CDR3 sequence reads: CASSSHTSGSFNEQFF. CDR3 coding DNA: TGTGCCAGCAGCTCCCACACTAGCGGGAGTTTTAATGAGCAGTTCTTC.